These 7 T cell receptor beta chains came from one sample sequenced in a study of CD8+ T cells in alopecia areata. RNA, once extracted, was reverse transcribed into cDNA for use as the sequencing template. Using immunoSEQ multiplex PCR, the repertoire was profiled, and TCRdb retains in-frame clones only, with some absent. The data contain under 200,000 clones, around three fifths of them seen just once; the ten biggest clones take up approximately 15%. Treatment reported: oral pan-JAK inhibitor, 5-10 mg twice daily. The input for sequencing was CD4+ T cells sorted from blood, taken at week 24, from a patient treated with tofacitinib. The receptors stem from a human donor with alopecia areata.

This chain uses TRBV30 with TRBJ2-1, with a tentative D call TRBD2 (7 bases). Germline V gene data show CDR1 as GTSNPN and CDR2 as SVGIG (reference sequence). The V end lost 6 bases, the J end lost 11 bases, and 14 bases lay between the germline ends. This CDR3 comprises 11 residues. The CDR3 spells CACPKGGKQFF. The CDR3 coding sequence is TGTGCCTGTCCGAAGGGGGGGAAGCAGTTCTTC.

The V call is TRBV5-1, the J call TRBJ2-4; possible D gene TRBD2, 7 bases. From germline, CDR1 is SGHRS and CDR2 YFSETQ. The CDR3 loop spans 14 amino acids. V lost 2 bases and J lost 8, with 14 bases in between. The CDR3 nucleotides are TGCGCCAGCAGCTTCAGTCGGGGGGCAGACATTCAGTACTTC. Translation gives CASSFSRGADIQYF.

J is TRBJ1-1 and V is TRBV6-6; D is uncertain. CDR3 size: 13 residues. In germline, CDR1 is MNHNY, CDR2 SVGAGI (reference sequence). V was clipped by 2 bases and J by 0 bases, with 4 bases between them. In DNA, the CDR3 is TGTGCCAGCAGTTACCGGGTGAACACTGAAGCTTTCTTT. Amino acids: CASSYRVNTEAFF.

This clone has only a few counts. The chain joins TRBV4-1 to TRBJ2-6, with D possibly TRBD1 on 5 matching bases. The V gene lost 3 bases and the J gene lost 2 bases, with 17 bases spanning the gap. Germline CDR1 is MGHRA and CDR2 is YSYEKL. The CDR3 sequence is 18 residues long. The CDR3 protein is CASSQVGRVRAGANVLTF. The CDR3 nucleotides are TGCGCCAGCAGCCAGGTTGGCAGGGTAAGGGCTGGGGCCAACGTCCTGACTTTC.

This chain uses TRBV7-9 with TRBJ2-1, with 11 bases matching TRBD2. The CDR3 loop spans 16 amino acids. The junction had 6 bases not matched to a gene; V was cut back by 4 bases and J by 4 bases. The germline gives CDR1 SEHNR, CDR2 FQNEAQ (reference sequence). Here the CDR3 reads CASSSPTSGGYNEQFF. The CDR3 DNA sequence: TGTGCCAGCAGCTCTCCAACTAGCGGGGGTTACAATGAGCAGTTCTTC.

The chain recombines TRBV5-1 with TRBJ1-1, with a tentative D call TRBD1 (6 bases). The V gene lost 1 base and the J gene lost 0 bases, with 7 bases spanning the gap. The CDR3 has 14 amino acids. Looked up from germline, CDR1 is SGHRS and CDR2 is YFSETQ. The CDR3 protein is CASSLTGLNTEAFF. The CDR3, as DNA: TGCGCCAGCAGCTTGACAGGGCTGAACACTGAAGCTTTCTTT. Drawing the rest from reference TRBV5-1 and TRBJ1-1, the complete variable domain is KAGVTQTPRYLIKTRGQQVTLSCSPISGHRSVSWYQQTPGQGLQFLFEYFSETQRNKGNFPGRFSGRQFSNSRSEMNVSTLELGDSALYLCASSLTGLNTEAFFGQGTRLTVV.

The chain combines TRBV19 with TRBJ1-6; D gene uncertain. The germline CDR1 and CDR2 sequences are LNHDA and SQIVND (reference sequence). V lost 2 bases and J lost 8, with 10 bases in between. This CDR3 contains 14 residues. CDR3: CASSITAADSPLHF. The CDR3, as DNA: TGTGCCAGTAGTATAACAGCGGCGGATTCACCCCTCCACTTT.